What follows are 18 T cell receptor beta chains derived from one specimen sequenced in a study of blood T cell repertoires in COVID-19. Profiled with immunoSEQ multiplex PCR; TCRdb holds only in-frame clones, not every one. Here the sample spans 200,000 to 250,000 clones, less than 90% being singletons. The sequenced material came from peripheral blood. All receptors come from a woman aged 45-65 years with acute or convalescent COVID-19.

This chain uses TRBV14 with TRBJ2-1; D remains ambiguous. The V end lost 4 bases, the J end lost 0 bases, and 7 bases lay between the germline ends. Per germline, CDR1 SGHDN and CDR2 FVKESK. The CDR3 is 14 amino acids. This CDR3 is CASSPTPSYNEQFF. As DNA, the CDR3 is TGTGCCAGCAGCCCTACCCCCTCCTACAATGAGCAGTTCTTC.

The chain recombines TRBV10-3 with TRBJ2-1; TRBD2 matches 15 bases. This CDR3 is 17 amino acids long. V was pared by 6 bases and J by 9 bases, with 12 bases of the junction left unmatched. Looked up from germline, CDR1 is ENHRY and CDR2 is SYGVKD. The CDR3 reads CAIRPSRTSGREGEQFF. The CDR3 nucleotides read TGTGCCATCAGACCTTCTCGGACTAGCGGGAGGGAAGGTGAGCAGTTCTTC.

CDR3 in amino acids: CAWSGTGQGYF. For the CDR3, the DNA is TGTGCCTGGAGTGGGACAGGGCAGGGGTATTTT. V usage is TRBV30 and J usage is TRBJ2-3; 8 bases are shared with TRBD1. V lost 1 base, J lost 14 bases, and 5 bases stayed unmatched. CDR1 is GTSNPN and CDR2 is SVGIG in the germline V gene (reference sequence). The CDR3 spans 11 residues.

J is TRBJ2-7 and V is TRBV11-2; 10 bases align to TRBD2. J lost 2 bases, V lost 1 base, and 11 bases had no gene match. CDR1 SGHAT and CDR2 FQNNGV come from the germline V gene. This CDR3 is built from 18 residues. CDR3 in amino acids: CASSLVPGGLAGAYEQYF. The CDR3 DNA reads TGTGCCAGCAGCTTAGTTCCCGGGGGGCTAGCGGGGGCCTACGAGCAGTACTTC.

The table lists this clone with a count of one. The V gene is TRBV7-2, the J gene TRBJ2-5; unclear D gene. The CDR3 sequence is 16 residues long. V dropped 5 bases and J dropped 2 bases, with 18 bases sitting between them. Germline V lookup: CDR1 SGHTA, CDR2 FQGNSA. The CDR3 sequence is CASSPWPGFRQETQYF. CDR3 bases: TGTGCCAGCAGCCCTTGGCCCGGTTTCAGGCAAGAGACCCAGTACTTC.

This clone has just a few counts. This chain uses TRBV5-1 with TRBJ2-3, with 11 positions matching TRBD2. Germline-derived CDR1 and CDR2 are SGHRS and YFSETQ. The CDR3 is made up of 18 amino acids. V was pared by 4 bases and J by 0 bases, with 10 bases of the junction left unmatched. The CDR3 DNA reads TGCGCCAGCAGCCTGCTGGGACTAGCGGACCTTAGCACAGATACGCAGTATTTT. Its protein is CASSLLGLADLSTDTQYF.

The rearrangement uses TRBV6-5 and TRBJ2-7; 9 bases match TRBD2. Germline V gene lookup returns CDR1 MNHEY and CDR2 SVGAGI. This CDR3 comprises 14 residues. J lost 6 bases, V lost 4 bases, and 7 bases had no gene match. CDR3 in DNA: TGTGCCAGCAGTTCAGTAGCGGGAGCGGGCGAGCAGTACTTC. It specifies CASSSVAGAGEQYF.

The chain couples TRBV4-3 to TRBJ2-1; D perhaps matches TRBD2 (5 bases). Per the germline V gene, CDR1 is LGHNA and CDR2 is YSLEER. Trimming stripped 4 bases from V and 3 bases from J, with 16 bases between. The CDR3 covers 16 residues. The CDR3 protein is CASSPTTAAIYNEQFF. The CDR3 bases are TGCGCCAGCAGCCCAACAACAGCGGCGATCTACAATGAGCAGTTCTTC.

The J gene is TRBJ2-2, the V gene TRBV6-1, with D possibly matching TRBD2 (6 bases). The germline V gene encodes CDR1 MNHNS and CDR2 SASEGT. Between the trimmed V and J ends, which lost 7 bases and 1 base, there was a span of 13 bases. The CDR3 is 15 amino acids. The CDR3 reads CASTERRGNTGELFF. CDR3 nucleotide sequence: TGTGCCAGCACCGAGAGGAGGGGGAACACCGGGGAGCTGTTTTTT.

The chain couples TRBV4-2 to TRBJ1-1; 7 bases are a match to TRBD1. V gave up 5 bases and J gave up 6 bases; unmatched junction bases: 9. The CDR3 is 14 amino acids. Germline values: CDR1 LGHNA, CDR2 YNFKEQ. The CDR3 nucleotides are TGTGCCAGCAGCGGTCCGGGACAGCGGTCTGAAGCTTTCTTT. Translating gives CASSGPGQRSEAFF.

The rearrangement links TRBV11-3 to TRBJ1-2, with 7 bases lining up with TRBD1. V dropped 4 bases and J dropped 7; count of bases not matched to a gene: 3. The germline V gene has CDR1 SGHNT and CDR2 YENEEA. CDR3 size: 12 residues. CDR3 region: CASSSGGFGYTF. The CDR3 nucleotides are TGTGCCAGCAGCTCAGGGGGGTTTGGCTACACCTTC.

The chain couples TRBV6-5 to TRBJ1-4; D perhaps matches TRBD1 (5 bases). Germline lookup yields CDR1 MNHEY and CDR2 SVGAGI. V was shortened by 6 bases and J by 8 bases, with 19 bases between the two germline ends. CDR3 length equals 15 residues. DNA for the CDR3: TGTGCCAGCAGGCCCGGGACTTCAGAGGTGGAAAAACTGTTTTTT. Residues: CASRPGTSEVEKLFF.

CDR3 DNA sequence: TGTGCCATCAATGGACTAGCGGGGGACACAGATACGCAGTATTTT. Its protein product is CAINGLAGDTDTQYF. The chain links TRBV10-3 to TRBJ2-3; 13 positions agree with TRBD2. Germline values: CDR1 ENHRY, CDR2 SYGVKD. V gave up 7 bases and J gave up 2 bases; unmatched junction bases: 3. The CDR3 loop spans 15 amino acids.

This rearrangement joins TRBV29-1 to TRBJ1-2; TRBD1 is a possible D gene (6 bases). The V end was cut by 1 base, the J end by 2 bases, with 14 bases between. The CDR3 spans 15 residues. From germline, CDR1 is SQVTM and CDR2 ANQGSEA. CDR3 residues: CSVEAPRQGNYGYTF. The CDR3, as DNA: TGCAGCGTTGAAGCGCCAAGGCAGGGGAACTATGGCTACACCTTC.

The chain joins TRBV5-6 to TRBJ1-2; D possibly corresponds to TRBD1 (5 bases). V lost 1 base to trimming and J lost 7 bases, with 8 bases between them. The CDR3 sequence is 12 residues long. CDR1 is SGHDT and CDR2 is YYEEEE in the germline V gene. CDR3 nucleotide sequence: TGTGCCAGCAGCTTGTGGGGGGGTGGCTACACCTTC. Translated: CASSLWGGGYTF.

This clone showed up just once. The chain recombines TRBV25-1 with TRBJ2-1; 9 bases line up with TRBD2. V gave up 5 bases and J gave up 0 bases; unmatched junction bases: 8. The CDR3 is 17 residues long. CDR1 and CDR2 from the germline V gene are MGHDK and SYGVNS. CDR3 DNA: TGTGCCAGCAGTACCCTGGGACTAGCCAGCTCCTACAATGAGCAGTTCTTC. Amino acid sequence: CASSTLGLASSYNEQFF.

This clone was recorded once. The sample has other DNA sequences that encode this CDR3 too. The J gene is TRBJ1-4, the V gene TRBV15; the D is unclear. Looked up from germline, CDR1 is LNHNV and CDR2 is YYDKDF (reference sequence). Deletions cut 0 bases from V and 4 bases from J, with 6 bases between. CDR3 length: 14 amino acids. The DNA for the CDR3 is TGTGCCACCAGCAGAGATCTAAGTAATGAAAAACTGTTTTTT. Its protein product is CATSRDLSNEKLFF.

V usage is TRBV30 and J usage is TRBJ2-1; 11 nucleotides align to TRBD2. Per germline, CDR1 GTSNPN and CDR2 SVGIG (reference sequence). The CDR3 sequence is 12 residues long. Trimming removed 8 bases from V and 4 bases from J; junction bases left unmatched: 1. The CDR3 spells CAVAGGYNEQFF. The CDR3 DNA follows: TGTGCCGTAGCGGGAGGGTACAATGAGCAGTTCTTC.